This is a list of T cell receptor beta chains from one sample in a study of identical twins. TCRdb ran MiXCR on the 5' RACE reads and lists one entry per CDR3 protein. Among about 890,000 distinct CDR3 sequences listed, 10% to 15% were seen once. The sample was also linked to a second study, of yellow fever vaccine responses in identical twins.

Sequencing used PBMCs. Source of these receptors: a woman between 18 and 30 years old in good health. The CDR3 runs from the conserved cysteine through the conserved F or W. D genes are given only for firm matches. Some rows have no size entry. The others give once, few or many, or a class for an expanded clone.

cdr3_nt,cdr3_aa,clone_size,v_call,j_call,d_call
TGTGCCACCAGTGAGACAGGGTTGGACGAGCAGTACTTC,CATSETGLDEQYF,NA,TRBV24-1,TRBJ2-7,TRBD1
TGTGCCAGCAGCTTGGTCCAGGGGTCCTTCTCCTACGAGCAGTACTTC,CASSLVQGSFSYEQYF,NA,TRBV5-5,TRBJ2-7,NA
TGCAGCGTTGAAAGTTTCTACGAGCAGTACTTC,CSVESFYEQYF,many,TRBV29-1,TRBJ2-7,NA
TGTGCCAGCTCACCAACCCCCCCCACCGGGGAGCTGTTTTTT,CASSPTPPTGELFF,NA,TRBV18,TRBJ2-2,NA
TGTGCCAGCAGCCGCAACCCCGCTACCCGGAATTCCAATGAGCAGTTCTTC,CASSRNPATRNSNEQFF,few,TRBV3-1,TRBJ2-1,NA
TGTGCCAGCAGTTTAGTAACGAATGAGCAGTTCTTC,CASSLVTNEQFF,many,TRBV12-3/TRBV12-4,TRBJ2-1,NA
TGTGCCAGCAGCGTAGTGTGGGAAGGCTACACCTTC,CASSVVWEGYTF,NA,TRBV9,TRBJ1-2,NA
TGCGCCATCTCCTCAAGCGGGGGGGTCACCGGGGAGCTGTTTTTT,CAISSSGGVTGELFF,NA,TRBV10-1,TRBJ2-2,TRBD2
TGTGCCAGCAGCTTAGCCAGGGACGCTGGCTACACCTTC,CASSLARDAGYTF,NA,TRBV7-9,TRBJ1-2,NA
TGTGCCAGCAGTTTGGTAGTTTGGGGGCCGGGGGGTGACGAGCAGTACTTC,CASSLVVWGPGGDEQYF,NA,TRBV28,TRBJ2-7,NA
TGTGCCAGCAGCCAAGTTGGATTGAGCTCCTACAATGAGCAGTTCTTC,CASSQVGLSSYNEQFF,NA,TRBV3-1,TRBJ2-1,NA
TGCACCGCTTTCCGGGACAGGGGTTCGGGTACGCAGTATTTT,CTAFRDRGSGTQYF,few,TRBV29-1,TRBJ2-3,TRBD1
TGTGCCAGCTCACCGGGGAGCGGCCACAATGAGCAGTTCTTC,CASSPGSGHNEQFF,NA,TRBV18,TRBJ2-1,NA
TGTGCCAGCAGCTCTCAGAGCACTGAAGCTTTCTTT,CASSSQSTEAFF,few,TRBV7-9,TRBJ1-1,NA
TGCGCCAGCAGCCGAGACAGGGAAGCTTTCTTT,CASSRDREAFF,many,TRBV4-1,TRBJ1-1,NA
TGCAGCACCCGAGGGCAACCATACAATGAGCAGTTCTTC,CSTRGQPYNEQFF,NA,TRBV29-1,TRBJ2-1,NA
TGCAGTGCTAGAGATGGTCGGCGGGGGCAGAGAGAGACCCAGTACTTC,CSARDGRRGQRETQYF,few,TRBV20-1,TRBJ2-5,NA
TGTGCCAGCAGCGCCCCCGAACCGGGTGAACAAGAGACCCAGTACTTC,CASSAPEPGEQETQYF,NA,TRBV11-2,TRBJ2-5,NA
TGTGCCAGCAGTTTGAGCTCAGGTGGGAAGACTGAAGCTTTCTTT,CASSLSSGGKTEAFF,NA,TRBV28,TRBJ1-1,NA
TGTGCCAGCAGTGAATCGGGCAGCTCCTTTGGAGCTTTCTTT,CASSESGSSFGAFF,few,TRBV6-1,TRBJ1-1,NA
TGTGCCACCAGTGATCCAAAACAGGGGGGCTATGGCTACACCTTC,CATSDPKQGGYGYTF,NA,TRBV24-1,TRBJ1-2,TRBD1
TGTGCCAGCAGTTACTCCGAGGGGATTGGGGAGACCCAGTACTTC,CASSYSEGIGETQYF,few,TRBV6-5,TRBJ2-5,NA
TGCAGTGCCGGGACTCTGAACACCGGGGAGCTGTTTTTT,CSAGTLNTGELFF,many,TRBV20-1,TRBJ2-2,NA
TGTGCCAGCAGCTTGGGAGCCAGGAATGAAGCTTTCTTT,CASSLGARNEAFF,few,TRBV7-9,TRBJ1-1,NA
TGTGCCAGCAGCCCCACCCGCGAGGGAGTGGGGGAGACCCAGTACTTC,CASSPTREGVGETQYF,NA,TRBV12-3/TRBV12-4,TRBJ2-5,NA
TGTGCCAGCAGGCACAGGGTTGACTATGGCTACACCTTC,CASRHRVDYGYTF,many,TRBV12-3/TRBV12-4,TRBJ1-2,NA
TGTGCCAGCAGTATTCTAGCGGGGGGGCAAGAGACCCAGTACTTC,CASSILAGGQETQYF,NA,TRBV27,TRBJ2-5,TRBD2
TGCAGCCGGGGTCGTAGCGGGAGAGATGAGCAGTTCTTC,CSRGRSGRDEQFF,NA,TRBV20-1,TRBJ2-1,TRBD2
TGTGCCACCAGTGAGTTTGCGGGGAGTGACAATGAGCAGTTCTTC,CATSEFAGSDNEQFF,NA,TRBV24-1,TRBJ2-1,NA
TGTGCCATCAGTCCCTATCTACAGAGCTCTGGAAACACCATATATTTT,CAISPYLQSSGNTIYF,NA,TRBV10-3,TRBJ1-3,NA
TGTGCCAGCAGACGGACTAGTCGGGAGACCCAGTACTTC,CASRRTSRETQYF,NA,TRBV6-1,TRBJ2-5,TRBD2
TGCGCCAGCAGTTTTCTCTGGGTTGGGGCCGGGGAGCTGTTTTTT,CASSFLWVGAGELFF,NA,TRBV10-2,TRBJ2-2,NA
TGTGCCAGCAGCTTAGCGAATACAGGGGGCACCGGGGAGCTGTTTTTT,CASSLANTGGTGELFF,NA,TRBV7-6,TRBJ2-2,TRBD1
TGTGCCAGCAGCTCCTTAAGACAGAGCACAGATACGCAGTATTTT,CASSSLRQSTDTQYF,NA,TRBV5-5,TRBJ2-3,NA
TGTGCCAGCAGTTCCGGGAGTCTTGAAGCTTTCTTT,CASSSGSLEAFF,NA,TRBV6-5,TRBJ1-1,NA
TGTGCCAGCAGCCCTAACAGGGTCAATCAGCCCCAGCATTTT,CASSPNRVNQPQHF,few,TRBV28,TRBJ1-5,NA
TGCGCCAGCAGTGAGAGAGGCAGAACCACAGATACGCAGTATTTT,CASSERGRTTDTQYF,few,TRBV10-2,TRBJ2-3,NA
TGTGCCAGCAGCCTAAATGGGAGACCGAATGAAAAACTGTTTTTT,CASSLNGRPNEKLFF,NA,TRBV11-2,TRBJ1-4,NA
TGTGCCAGCAGCAGCCGACTAGCGGATTATAAAAACATTCAGTACTTC,CASSSRLADYKNIQYF,once,TRBV11-2,TRBJ2-4,TRBD2
TGTGCCAGCAGTGACAGGTCTTATGGCTACACCTTC,CASSDRSYGYTF,few,TRBV12-3/TRBV12-4,TRBJ1-2,NA
TGCGCCAGCAGTCCGGTTCGGGAATATGGCTACACCTTC,CASSPVREYGYTF,NA,TRBV10-1,TRBJ1-2,NA
TGCAGTGCTAGGCCTGGGGTTGTGTCAGAGACCCAGTACTTC,CSARPGVVSETQYF,few,TRBV20-1,TRBJ2-5,NA
TGTGCCAGCAGCCAAGGGACGGCCTCCTACGAGCAGTACTTC,CASSQGTASYEQYF,NA,TRBV3-1,TRBJ2-7,NA
TGTGCCAGCAGCCCCCCGAGACTAGCGGGAGCCCACGTCCTGACTTTC,CASSPPRLAGAHVLTF,NA,TRBV7-8,TRBJ2-6,TRBD2
TGTGCCAGCAGTTATCTAGGGACTCCCAAGCAGTTCTTC,CASSYLGTPKQFF,few,TRBV6-6,TRBJ2-1,NA
TGTGCCAGCAGCGTAGTCGGGGTTAGGCCTGGGGCCAACGTCCTGACTTTC,CASSVVGVRPGANVLTF,few,TRBV9,TRBJ2-6,NA
TGTGCCAGCAGTTTGTCGGAGATCACCGGGGAGCTGTTTTTT,CASSLSEITGELFF,NA,TRBV12-3/TRBV12-4,TRBJ2-2,NA
TGTGCCAGCAGTCTTCCGGGATTCTATGGCTACACCTTC,CASSLPGFYGYTF,NA,TRBV12-3/TRBV12-4,TRBJ1-2,NA
TGTGCCAGCAACCAAGGGACCGGCTATAATTCACCCCTCCACTTT,CASNQGTGYNSPLHF,NA,TRBV6-2/TRBV6-3,TRBJ1-6,NA
TGTGCCAGCAGTGATTTTATAGCGGTCCAGACAGATACGCAGTATTTT,CASSDFIAVQTDTQYF,NA,TRBV2,TRBJ2-3,NA